Sequencing of this T cell receptor beta chain was carried out in a study of T cell repertoires in cytomegalovirus infection. For the study at large: Carrying CMV and the relevant HLA type showed in public TCR beta signatures.

The V and J ends lost 5 bases and 4 bases respectively, with 11 bases between them. This CDR3 has 13 amino acids. Germline V gene sequence: CDR1 SGHTA, CDR2 FQGNSA. General study findings and limits: Ex vivo responses were dominated by HLA-C-restricted CMV-specific TCR beta clonotypes. The cumulative frequency of public TCR beta families identified carriers of CMV plus the relevant HLA.

This clonotype was counted between two and nine times. No antigen is known for it. TCRdb used MiXCR to reprocess the reads, holding one entry per CDR3 protein. The profile shows more than 250,000 distinct CDR3 sequences, 12% to 15% of them singletons. The chain is built from TRBV7-2 and TRBJ1-2; D is perhaps TRBD1 (6 bases). The clonotype comes from a human donor in good health (CMV status not recorded). Some clones in this sample may be carry-over from other donors' samples. Sequences were obtained from PBMCs. This CDR3 reads CASSPEGGYGYTF. CDR3 nucleotide sequence: TGTGCCAGCAGCCCAGAGGGGGGCTATGGCTACACCTTC.